This TCR beta chain was sequenced for a study of blood T cells in healthy people across ages. This CDR3 is built from 14 residues. The ends were cut back, 7 bases at V and 4 bases at J, with 16 bases in the middle. Per the germline V gene, CDR1 is LNHDA and CDR2 is SQIVND (reference sequence). It was with a sample-barcoded 5' primer and a J-beta primer mix that a second PCR of about 6 to 12 cycles was run. All cDNA molecules were each tagged by a template-switch adaptor with 12 random nucleotides. TCRdb reprocessed the 5' RACE reads with MiXCR, giving one entry per CDR3 protein. Of 870,000 or so distinct CDR3 sequences listed, roughly 26% are singletons.

This chain links TRBV19 with TRBJ1-2, with D uncertain. Sequencing used blood. The clonotype originates from an elderly woman in good health. CDR3 protein: CASNKERASYGYTF. The DNA for the CDR3 is TGTGCCAGTAACAAAGAGAGGGCGAGCTATGGCTACACCTTC. Complete variable domain (other parts from reference TRBV19 and TRBJ1-2): DGGITQSPKYLFRKEGQNVTLSCEQNLNHDAMYWYRQDPGQGLRLIYYSQIVNDFQKGDIAEGYSVSREKKESFPLTVTSAQKNPTAFYLCASNKERASYGYTFGSGTRLTVV.